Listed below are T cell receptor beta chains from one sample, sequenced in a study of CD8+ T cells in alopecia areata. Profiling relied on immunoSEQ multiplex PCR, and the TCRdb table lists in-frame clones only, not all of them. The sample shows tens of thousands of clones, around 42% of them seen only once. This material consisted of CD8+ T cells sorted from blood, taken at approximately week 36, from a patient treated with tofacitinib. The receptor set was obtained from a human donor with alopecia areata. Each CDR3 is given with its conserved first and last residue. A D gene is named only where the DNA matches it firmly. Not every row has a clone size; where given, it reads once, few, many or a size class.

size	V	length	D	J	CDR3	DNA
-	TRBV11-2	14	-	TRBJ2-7	CASSFPGLSYEQYF	TGTGCCAGCAGCTTCCCCGGGTTGAGCTACGAGCAGTACTTC
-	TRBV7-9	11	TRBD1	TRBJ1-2	CASSLDRGITF	TGTGCCAGCAGCCTGGACAGGGGGATCACCTTC
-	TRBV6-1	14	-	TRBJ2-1	CASKPWGGDNEQFF	TGTGCCAGCAAGCCGTGGGGAGGTGACAATGAGCAGTTCTTC
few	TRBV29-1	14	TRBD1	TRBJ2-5	CSVGGTASQETQYF	TGCAGCGTTGGGGGGACAGCTTCCCAAGAGACCCAGTACTTC
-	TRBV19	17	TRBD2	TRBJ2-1	CASSIALILAGVNEQFF	TGTGCCAGTAGTATAGCATTGATACTAGCGGGCGTAAATGAGCAGTTCTTC
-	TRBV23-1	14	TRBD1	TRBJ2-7	CASRPRGQGDEQYF	TGCGCCAGCAGACCGAGGGGACAGGGCGACGAGCAGTACTTC
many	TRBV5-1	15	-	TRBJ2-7	CASSLPDRSSYEQYF	TGCGCCAGCAGCTTGCCAGACAGGAGCTCCTACGAGCAGTACTTC
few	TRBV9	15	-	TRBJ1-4	CASSPRRESNEKLFF	TGTGCCAGCAGCCCCCGGAGGGAAAGTAATGAAAAACTGTTTTTT
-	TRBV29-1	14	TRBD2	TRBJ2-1	CSVDAGGPGYEQFF	TGCAGCGTTGACGCGGGAGGGCCAGGCTATGAGCAGTTCTTC
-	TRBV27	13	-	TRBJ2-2	CASSLPGIGELFF	TGTGCCAGCAGTTTACCGGGGATCGGGGAGCTGTTTTTT
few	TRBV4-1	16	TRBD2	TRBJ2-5	CASSGPTSGGGETQYF	TGCGCCAGCAGCGGCCCGACTAGCGGTGGGGGAGAGACCCAGTACTTC
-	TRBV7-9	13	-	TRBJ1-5	CASSLSLNQPQHF	TGTGCCAGCAGCCTAAGTCTCAATCAGCCCCAGCATTTT
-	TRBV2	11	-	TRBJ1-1	CAAVAGTEAFF	TGTGCCGCAGTTGCGGGCACTGAAGCTTTCTTT
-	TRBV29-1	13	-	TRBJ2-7	CSVSGGGGYEQYF	TGCAGCGTCTCCGGGGGAGGTGGCTACGAGCAGTACTTC
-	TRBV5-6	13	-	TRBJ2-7	CASSLDRSYEQYF	TGTGCCAGCAGCTTGGACAGATCCTACGAGCAGTACTTC
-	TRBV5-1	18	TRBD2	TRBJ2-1	CASSLGTGTSGRAHEQFF	TGCGCCAGCAGCTTGGGGACCGGGACTAGCGGGAGGGCCCATGAGCAGTTCTTC
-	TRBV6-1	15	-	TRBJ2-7	CASSEAGGGSYEQYF	TGTGCCAGCAGTGAAGCGGGAGGGGGGTCCTACGAGCAGTACTTC
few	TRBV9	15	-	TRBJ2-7	CASSPSGQSLYEQYF	TGTGCCAGCAGCCCCTCTGGACAGTCCCTCTACGAGCAGTACTTC
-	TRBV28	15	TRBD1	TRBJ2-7	CASSLGQGLPYEQYF	TGTGCCAGCAGTTTAGGACAGGGTCTTCCCTACGAGCAGTACTTC
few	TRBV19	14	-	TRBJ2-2	CASSIFINTGELFF	TGTGCCAGTAGTATATTTATAAACACCGGGGAGCTGTTTTTT
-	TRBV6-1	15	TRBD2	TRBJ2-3	CASSFLAGSTDTQYF	TGTGCCAGCAGCTTTCTAGCGGGGAGCACAGATACGCAGTATTTT
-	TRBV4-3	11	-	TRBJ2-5	CASSGEKTQYF	TGCGCCAGCAGCGGGGAGAAGACCCAGTACTTC
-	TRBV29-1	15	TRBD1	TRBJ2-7	CSVELGARGPYEQYF	TGCAGCGTTGAGTTGGGGGCCAGGGGGCCCTACGAGCAGTACTTC
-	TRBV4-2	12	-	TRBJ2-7	CASSPPGDEQYF	TGTGCCAGCAGCCCCCCCGGCGACGAGCAGTACTTC
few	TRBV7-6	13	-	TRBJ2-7	CASSLARTYEQYF	TGTGCCAGCAGCTTAGCCAGGACCTACGAGCAGTACTTC
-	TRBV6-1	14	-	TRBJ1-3	CASGDGVSGNTIYF	TGTGCCAGCGGAGACGGGGTCTCTGGAAACACCATATATTTT
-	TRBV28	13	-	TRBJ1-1	CASSDTGTIEAFF	TGTGCCAGCAGTGATACCGGGACGATTGAAGCTTTCTTT
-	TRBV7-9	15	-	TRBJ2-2	CASSPRDPEPGELFF	TGTGCCAGCAGTCCCCGGGACCCAGAGCCCGGGGAGCTGTTTTTT
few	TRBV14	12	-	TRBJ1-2	CASSQDPWGSTF	TGTGCCAGCAGCCAAGACCCCTGGGGCAGCACCTTC
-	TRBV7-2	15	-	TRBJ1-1	CASSYLTPGPGGAFF	TGCGCCAGCAGCTACTTGACCCCAGGGCCCGGTGGAGCTTTCTTT
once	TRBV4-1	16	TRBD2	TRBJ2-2	CASSLEGLLNTGELFF	TGCGCCAGCAGCCTAGAGGGACTACTAAACACCGGGGAGCTGTTTTTT
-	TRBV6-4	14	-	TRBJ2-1	CASSDSVENNEQFF	TGTGCCAGCAGTGACTCGGTAGAAAACAATGAGCAGTTCTTC
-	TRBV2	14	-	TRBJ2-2	CASSAGSNTGELFF	TGTGCCAGCAGTGCCGGATCAAACACCGGGGAGCTGTTTTTT
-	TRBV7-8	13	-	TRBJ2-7	CASSLFDFYEQYF	TGTGCCAGCAGCTTATTCGATTTCTACGAGCAGTACTTC
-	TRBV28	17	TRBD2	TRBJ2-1	CASISLMTSGPNDEQFF	TGTGCCAGCATCTCTTTGATGACTAGCGGGCCAAACGATGAGCAGTTCTTC
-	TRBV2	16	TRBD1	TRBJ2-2	CASRPAGTGRPGELFF	TGTGCCAGCAGGCCAGCGGGGACAGGGCGTCCCGGGGAGCTGTTTTTT
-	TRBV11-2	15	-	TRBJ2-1	CASSQPPTSFNEQFF	TGTGCCAGCAGCCAACCCCCGACTAGTTTCAATGAGCAGTTCTTC
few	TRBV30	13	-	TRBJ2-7	CAWSVQVSDEQYF	TGTGCCTGGAGTGTACAAGTCTCCGACGAGCAGTACTTC
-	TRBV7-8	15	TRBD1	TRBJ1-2	CASSPAQGINYGYTF	TGTGCCAGCAGCCCAGCACAGGGGATTAACTATGGCTACACCTTC
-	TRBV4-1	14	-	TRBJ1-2	CASSQVGVATGYTF	TGCGCCAGCAGCCAAGTAGGAGTTGCGACTGGCTACACCTTC
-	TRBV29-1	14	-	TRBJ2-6	CSVEGLVGANVLTF	TGCAGCGTTGAAGGACTGGTTGGGGCCAACGTCCTGACTTTC
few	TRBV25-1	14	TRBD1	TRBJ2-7	CASSVGTGDYEQYF	TGTGCCAGCAGTGTAGGGACAGGGGACTACGAGCAGTACTTC
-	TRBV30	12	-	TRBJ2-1	CAWSVIAEPGFF	TGTGCCTGGAGTGTGATAGCGGAACCTGGGTTCTTC
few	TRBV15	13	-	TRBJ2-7	CATSRGQTYEQYF	TGTGCCACCAGCAGAGGACAGACCTACGAGCAGTACTTC
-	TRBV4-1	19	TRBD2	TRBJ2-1	CASSQLWGASGRDDNEQFF	TGCGCCAGCAGCCAATTGTGGGGGGCTAGCGGGAGGGACGACAATGAGCAGTTCTTC
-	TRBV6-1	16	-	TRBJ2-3	CASSALIADSTDTQYF	TGTGCCAGCAGTGCGCTCATAGCGGATAGCACAGATACGCAGTATTTT
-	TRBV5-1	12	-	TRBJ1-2	CASKAGRAGYTF	TGTGCCAGCAAAGCCGGGCGGGCTGGCTACACCTTC
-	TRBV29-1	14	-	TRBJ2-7	CSVEDRTLSYEQYF	TGCAGCGTTGAAGATAGGACACTTTCCTACGAGCAGTACTTC
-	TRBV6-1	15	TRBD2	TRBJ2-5	CASSELAGGQETQYF	TGTGCCAGCAGTGAATTAGCGGGAGGGCAAGAGACCCAGTACTTC
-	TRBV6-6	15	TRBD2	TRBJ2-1	CAILQAGGGGDEQFF	TGTGCCATCCTTCAAGCGGGAGGAGGTGGGGATGAGCAGTTCTTC
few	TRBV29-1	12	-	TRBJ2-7	CSVLTETYEQYF	TGCAGCGTCCTGACAGAGACCTACGAGCAGTACTTC
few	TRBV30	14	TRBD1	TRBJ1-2	CAWGIGTGAYGYTF	TGTGCCTGGGGAATCGGGACAGGCGCTTATGGCTACACCTTC
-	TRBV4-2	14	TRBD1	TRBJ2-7	CASSPGQSVDEQYF	TGTGCCAGCAGCCCGGGACAGTCCGTCGACGAGCAGTACTTC
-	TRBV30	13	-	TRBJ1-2	CAWGFGVDYGYTF	TGTGCCTGGGGATTCGGGGTGGACTATGGCTACACCTTC
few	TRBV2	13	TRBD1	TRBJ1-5	CASSEQGGQPQHF	TGTGCCAGCAGTGAACAGGGGGGACAGCCCCAGCATTTT
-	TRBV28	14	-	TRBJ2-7	CASSYVQGLNEQYF	TGTGCCAGCAGTTATGTGCAGGGCCTGAACGAGCAGTACTTC